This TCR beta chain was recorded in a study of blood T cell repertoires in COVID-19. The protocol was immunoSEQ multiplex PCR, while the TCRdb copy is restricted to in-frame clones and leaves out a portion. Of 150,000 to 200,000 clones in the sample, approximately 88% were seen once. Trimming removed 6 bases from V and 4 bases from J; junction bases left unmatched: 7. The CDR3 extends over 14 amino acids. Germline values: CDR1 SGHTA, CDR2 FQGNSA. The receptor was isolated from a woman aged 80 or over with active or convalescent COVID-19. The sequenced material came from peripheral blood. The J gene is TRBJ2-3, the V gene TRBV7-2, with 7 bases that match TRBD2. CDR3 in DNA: TGTGCCAGCAGGTTACTAGCGACGGCAGATACGCAGTATTTT. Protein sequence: CASRLLATADTQYF.